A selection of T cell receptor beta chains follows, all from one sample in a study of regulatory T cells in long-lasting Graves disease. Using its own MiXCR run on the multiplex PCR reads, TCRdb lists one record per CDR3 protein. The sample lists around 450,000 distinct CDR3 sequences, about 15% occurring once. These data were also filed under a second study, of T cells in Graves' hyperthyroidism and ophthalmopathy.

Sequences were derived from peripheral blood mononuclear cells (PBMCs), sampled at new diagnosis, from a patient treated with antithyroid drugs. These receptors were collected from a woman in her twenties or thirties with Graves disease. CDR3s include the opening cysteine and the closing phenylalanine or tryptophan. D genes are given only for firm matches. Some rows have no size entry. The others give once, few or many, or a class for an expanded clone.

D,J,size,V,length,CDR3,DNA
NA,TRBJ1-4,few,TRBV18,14,CASSPVQFNEKLFF,TGTGCCAGCTCACCAGTTCAGTTCAATGAAAAACTGTTTTTT
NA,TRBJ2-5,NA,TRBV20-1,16,CSARSPGGIRGETQYF,TGCAGTGCTAGGTCCCCGGGGGGCATCAGGGGGGAGACCCAGTACTTC
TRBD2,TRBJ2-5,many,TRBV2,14,CASRVAGLQETQYF,TGTGCCAGCAGGGTAGCGGGCCTCCAAGAGACCCAGTACTTC
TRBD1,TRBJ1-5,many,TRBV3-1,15,CASSQGNPGQGLQHF,TGTGCCAGCAGCCAAGGGAACCCGGGACAGGGGCTTCAGCATTTT
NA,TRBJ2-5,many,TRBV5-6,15,CASSLWQGRRETQYF,TGTGCCAGCAGCTTGTGGCAGGGTAGGAGGGAGACCCAGTACTTC
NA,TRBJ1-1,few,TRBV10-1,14,CASSEGARSTEAFF,TGCGCCAGCAGTGAGGGAGCTCGTAGCACTGAAGCTTTCTTT
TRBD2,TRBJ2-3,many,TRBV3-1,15,CASSQTSGDTDTQYF,TGTGCCAGCAGCCAGACTAGCGGAGACACAGATACGCAGTATTTT
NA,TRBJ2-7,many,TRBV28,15,CASRPMRVPPYEQYF,TGTGCCAGCAGGCCAATGAGGGTCCCCCCCTACGAGCAGTACTTC
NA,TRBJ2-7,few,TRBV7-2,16,CASSLGLGYGSHEQYF,TGTGCCAGCAGCTTAGGTCTGGGGTACGGGTCCCACGAGCAGTACTTC
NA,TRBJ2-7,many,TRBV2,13,CAGRDPISYEQYF,TGTGCCGGCAGGGACCCCATCTCCTACGAGCAGTACTTC
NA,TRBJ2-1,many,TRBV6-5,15,CASSYHASYYNEQFF,TGTGCCAGCAGTTACCACGCTAGTTACTACAATGAGCAGTTCTTC
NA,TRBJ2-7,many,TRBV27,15,CASTPRTPGSYEQYF,TGTGCCAGCACCCCACGGACTCCCGGGTCCTACGAGCAGTACTTC
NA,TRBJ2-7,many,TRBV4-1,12,CASSQDDNEQYF,TGCGCCAGCAGCCAAGATGACAACGAGCAGTACTTC
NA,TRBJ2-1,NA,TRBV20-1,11,CSVESHNEQFF,TGCAGTGTGGAGTCACACAATGAGCAGTTCTTC
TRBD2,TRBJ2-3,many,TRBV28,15,CASSLFAGGTDTQYF,TGTGCCAGCAGTTTATTTGCGGGGGGCACAGATACGCAGTATTTT
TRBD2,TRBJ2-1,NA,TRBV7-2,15,CASSLNGRAVGEQFF,TGTGCCAGCAGCTTAAACGGGAGGGCCGTCGGTGAGCAGTTCTTC
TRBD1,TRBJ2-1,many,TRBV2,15,CASSKGQGSYNEQFF,TGTGCCAGCAGTAAAGGACAGGGGTCCTACAATGAGCAGTTCTTC
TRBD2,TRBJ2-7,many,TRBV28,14,CASESGGGGYEQYF,TGTGCCAGCGAGTCCGGGGGGGGAGGCTACGAGCAGTACTTC
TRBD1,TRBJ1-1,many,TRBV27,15,CASSLGTGGNTEAFF,TGTGCCAGCAGTTTGGGGACAGGGGGGAACACTGAAGCTTTCTTT
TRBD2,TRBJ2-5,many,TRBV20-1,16,CSANPLTSGTQETQYF,TGCAGTGCAAACCCGTTGACTAGCGGGACCCAAGAGACCCAGTACTTC
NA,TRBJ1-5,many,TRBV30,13,CAWNGQFNQPQHF,TGTGCCTGGAATGGACAGTTCAATCAGCCCCAGCATTTT
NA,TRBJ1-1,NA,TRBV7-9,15,CASSLGVALNTEAFF,TGTGCCAGCAGCTTAGGGGTTGCACTGAACACTGAAGCTTTCTTT
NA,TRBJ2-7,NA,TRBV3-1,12,CASSQGYNEQYF,TGTGCCAGCAGCCAAGGCTACAATGAGCAGTACTTC
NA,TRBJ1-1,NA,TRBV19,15,CASSIEGRTNTEAFF,TGTGCCAGTAGTATAGAGGGCAGGACAAACACTGAAGCTTTCTTT
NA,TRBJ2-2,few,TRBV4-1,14,CASSQEQGPGELFF,TGCGCCAGCAGCCAAGAGCAGGGTCCCGGGGAGCTGTTTTTT
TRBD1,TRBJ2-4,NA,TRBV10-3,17,CAISEGTGNGAKNIQYF,TGTGCCATCAGTGAGGGGACAGGGAACGGAGCCAAAAACATTCAGTACTTC
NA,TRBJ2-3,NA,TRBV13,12,CASSVADDTQYF,TGTGCCAGCAGCGTAGCTGATGATACGCAGTATTTT
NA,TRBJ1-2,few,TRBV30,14,CAWRRRQGAYGYTF,TGTGCCTGGAGGAGGCGGCAGGGTGCCTATGGCTACACCTTC
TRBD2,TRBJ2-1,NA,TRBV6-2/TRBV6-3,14,CASSYAGAYNEQFF,TGTGCCAGCAGTTACGCGGGAGCCTACAATGAGCAGTTCTTC
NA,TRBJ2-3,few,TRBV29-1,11,CSVDSTDTQYF,TGCAGCGTTGACAGTACAGATACGCAGTATTTT
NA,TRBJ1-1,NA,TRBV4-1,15,CASSQDWVPNTEAFF,TGCGCCAGCAGCCAAGACTGGGTCCCGAACACTGAAGCTTTCTTT
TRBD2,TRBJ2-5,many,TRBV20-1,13,CSASRTSEQTQYF,TGCAGTGCTTCTAGGACTAGCGAGCAGACCCAGTACTTC
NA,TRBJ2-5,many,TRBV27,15,CASSLFRGRRETQYF,TGTGCCAGCAGTTTATTCCGGGGCCGGAGAGAGACCCAGTACTTC
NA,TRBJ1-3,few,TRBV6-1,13,CASEGTPGNTIYF,TGTGCCAGCGAAGGTACTCCTGGAAACACCATATATTTT
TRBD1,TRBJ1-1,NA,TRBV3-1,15,CASSQATGRNTEAFF,TGTGCCAGCAGCCAAGCGACAGGGCGAAACACTGAAGCTTTCTTT
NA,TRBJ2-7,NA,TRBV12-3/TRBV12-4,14,CASSPWDIVYEQYF,TGTGCCAGCAGCCCCTGGGACATCGTCTACGAGCAGTACTTC
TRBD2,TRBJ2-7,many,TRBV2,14,CASSILSGEGEQYF,TGTGCCAGCAGCATCCTCTCGGGGGAGGGGGAGCAGTACTTC
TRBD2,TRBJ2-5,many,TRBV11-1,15,CASSLGTSGSKTQYF,TGTGCCAGCAGCTTAGGGACTAGCGGGAGTAAGACCCAGTACTTC
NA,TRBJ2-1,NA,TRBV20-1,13,CSAREVISDEQFF,TGCAGTGCTAGAGAGGTGATCAGCGATGAGCAGTTCTTC
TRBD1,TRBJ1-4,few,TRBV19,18,CASSHAKTGGATNEKLFF,TGTGCCAGTTCCCACGCGAAGACAGGGGGAGCAACTAATGAAAAACTGTTTTTT
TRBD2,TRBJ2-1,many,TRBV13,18,CASSFGLAGGPTPNEQFF,TGTGCCAGCAGCTTTGGACTAGCGGGAGGGCCGACCCCCAATGAGCAGTTCTTC
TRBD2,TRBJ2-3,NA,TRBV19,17,CASSRTSGSSTRDTQYF,TGTGCCAGTAGTAGGACTAGCGGGAGTTCGACGCGAGATACGCAGTATTTT
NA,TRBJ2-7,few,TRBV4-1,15,CASSQDLGGQYEQYF,TGCGCCAGCAGCCAGGACTTAGGTGGGCAGTACGAGCAGTACTTC
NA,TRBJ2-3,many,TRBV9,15,CASSVSGSVTDTQYF,TGTGCCAGCAGCGTGAGCGGTTCCGTCACAGATACGCAGTATTTT
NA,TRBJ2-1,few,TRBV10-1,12,CASSVARNEQFF,TGCGCCAGCAGCGTAGCGCGGAATGAGCAGTTCTTC
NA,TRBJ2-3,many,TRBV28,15,CASSFGGTGTDTQYF,TGTGCCAGCAGTTTCGGAGGGACTGGTACAGATACGCAGTATTTT
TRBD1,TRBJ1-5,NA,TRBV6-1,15,CASIPGTGERQPQHF,TGTGCCAGCATTCCCGGGACAGGGGAGCGTCAGCCCCAGCATTTT
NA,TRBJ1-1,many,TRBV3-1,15,CASSQGASGFPEAFF,TGTGCCAGCAGCCAAGGAGCCTCGGGGTTCCCTGAAGCTTTCTTT
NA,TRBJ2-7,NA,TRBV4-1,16,CASSRGLLGENYEQYF,TGCGCCAGCAGCCGCGGCCTCCTAGGAGAGAATTACGAGCAGTACTTC
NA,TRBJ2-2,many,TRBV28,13,CASTRGGPGELFF,TGTGCCAGCACCCGGGGCGGGCCCGGGGAGCTGTTTTTT
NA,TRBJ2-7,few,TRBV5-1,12,CASSPKGDEQYF,TGCGCCAGCAGCCCTAAGGGGGACGAGCAGTACTTC
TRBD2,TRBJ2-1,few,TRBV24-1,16,CATSDSGFGTRDEQFF,TGTGCCACCAGTGATTCGGGGTTCGGGACTAGAGATGAGCAGTTCTTC
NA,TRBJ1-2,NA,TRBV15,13,CATSTRTNYGYTF,TGTGCCACCAGCACTCGAACTAACTATGGCTACACCTTC
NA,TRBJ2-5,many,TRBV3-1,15,CASSQDWRDQETQYF,TGTGCCAGCAGCCAAGATTGGAGGGATCAAGAGACCCAGTACTTC
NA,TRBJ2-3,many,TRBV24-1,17,CATSDSARGGRTDTQYF,TGTGCCACCAGTGATTCGGCGCGGGGCGGCCGCACAGATACGCAGTATTTT